The 12 T cell receptor beta chains below all came from one sample that was sequenced in a study of identical twins. TCRdb used MiXCR to reprocess the 5' RACE reads, holding one entry per CDR3 protein. The repertoire holds about 190,000 distinct CDR3 sequences, with approximately 15% as singletons. The same sample was also studied in work on T cells expressing NK-cell markers.

Sequenced input: CD8+ T cells sorted from blood. These TCRs come from a woman younger than 35 in good health.

The chain combines TRBV5-6 with TRBJ2-1; D possibly corresponds to TRBD2 (6 bases). The germline V gene encodes CDR1 SGHDT and CDR2 YYEEEE. This CDR3 contains 12 residues. Between the trimmed V and J ends, which lost 4 bases and 6 bases, there was a span of 8 bases. The CDR3, as DNA: TGTGCCAGCAGCACAGCGGGCAATGAGCAGTTCTTC. The encoded protein is CASSTAGNEQFF. The variable domain in full, completed from reference TRBV5-6 and TRBJ2-1, reads DAGVTQSPTHLIKTRGQQVTLRCSPKSGHDTVSWYQQALGQGPQFIFQYYEEEERQRGNFPDRFSGHQFPNYSSELNVNALLLGDSALYLCASSTAGNEQFFGPGTRLTVL.

The chain couples TRBV14 to TRBJ2-1, with D tentatively TRBD1 (6 bases). Germline lookup yields CDR1 SGHDN and CDR2 FVKESK. The CDR3 runs to 16 residues. The germline V and J ends were trimmed by 2 bases and 4 bases, with 15 bases remaining between them. This chain's CDR3 is CASSQLAGRGYNEQFF. The CDR3 DNA reads TGTGCCAGCAGCCAACTGGCTGGTAGGGGGTACAATGAGCAGTTCTTC.

This clonotype was detected only a few times. The gene calls are TRBV10-3 and TRBJ2-7; a weak D match, TRBD2 (6 bases). The CDR3 totals 13 residues. Germline V lookup: CDR1 ENHRY, CDR2 SYGVKD. V lost 7 bases and J 10 bases, leaving 20 bases between the germline ends. CDR3 nucleotide sequence: TGTGCCATCAACCCGACTGGAAGGGACTCCCAGTACTTC. It encodes CAINPTGRDSQYF.

The chain links TRBV9 to TRBJ2-5; 7 positions match TRBD2. Germline trimming cut 7 bases from V and 7 bases from J; bases unmatched to any gene: 1. CDR1 SGDLS and CDR2 YYNGEE come from the germline V gene. This CDR3 has 10 amino acids. This chain's CDR3 is CASGGGTQYF. The CDR3, as DNA: TGTGCCAGCGGCGGGGGGACCCAGTACTTC.

In its sample, this clonotype was seen many times. This chain joins TRBV7-9 and TRBJ2-1; D gene ambiguous. Germline V gene lookup returns CDR1 SEHNR and CDR2 FQNEAQ (reference sequence). V gave up 3 bases and J gave up 10 bases, with 4 bases separating them. This CDR3 has 10 amino acids. The CDR3 protein is CASSLDEQFF. In nucleotides, the CDR3 is TGTGCCAGCAGCTTGGACGAGCAGTTCTTC.

This clonotype showed up many times. The chain links TRBV11-2 to TRBJ2-5; TRBD2 might be the D (5 bases). V lost 1 base to trimming and J lost 9 bases, with 12 bases between them. The germline CDR1 and CDR2 sequences are SGHAT and FQNNGV. There are 13 residues in the CDR3. The DNA for the CDR3 is TGTGCCAGCAGCTTAGGAGGGAGTGGGCCCCAGTACTTC. Translating gives CASSLGGSGPQYF.

J is TRBJ1-2 and V is TRBV14; maybe TRBD1 (5 bases). The germline V and J ends were trimmed by 0 bases and 11 bases, with 22 bases remaining between them. Germline CDR1 reads SGHDN; CDR2 reads FVKESK. This CDR3 region has 16 residues. In DNA form, the CDR3 reads TGTGCCAGCAGCCAAGACGTGGACAACGTGGTGATGGGTTACACCTTC. The encoded protein is CASSQDVDNVVMGYTF.

This clonotype occurred a few times. CDR3 residues: CASSFNPNNEQFF. CDR3 nucleotide sequence: TGTGCCAGCAGTTTTAACCCTAACAATGAGCAGTTCTTC. This rearrangement joins TRBV12-3 or TRBV12-4 to TRBJ2-1, with no clear D. The V and J ends lost 3 bases and 5 bases respectively, with 8 bases between them. This CDR3 spans 13 amino acids.

The chain links TRBV7-9 to TRBJ2-4; 7 bases fit TRBD1. J lost 15 bases, V lost 5 bases, and 16 bases had no gene match. The V gene's germline CDR1 is SEHNR and CDR2 FQNEAQ (reference sequence). The CDR3 runs 14 residues. The CDR3: CASSPTQGPPVGYF. CDR3 nucleotides: TGTGCCAGCAGCCCAACACAGGGGCCGCCGGTTGGGTACTTC. Together with reference TRBV7-9 and TRBJ2-4, the CDR3 gives the full variable domain: DTGVSQNPRHKITKRGQNVTFRCDPISEHNRLYWYRQTLGQGPEFLTYFQNEAQLEKSRLLSDRFSAERPKGSFSTLEIQRTEQGDSAMYLCASSPTQGPPVGYFGAGTRLSVL.

The gene calls are TRBV20-1 and TRBJ2-1; D possibly corresponds to TRBD2 (5 bases). With 6 bases removed from V and 7 bases from J, the gap between germline ends came to 19 bases. Germline V gives CDR1 DFQATT, CDR2 SNEGSKA (reference sequence). The CDR3 runs to 14 residues. CDR3 nucleotide sequence: TGCAGTGCGCCCTGGATGCAACGGGGTAATGAGCAGTTCTTC. Protein sequence: CSAPWMQRGNEQFF.

This chain connects TRBV4-2 to TRBJ2-5; 8 bases agree with TRBD2. Per germline, CDR1 LGHNA and CDR2 YNFKEQ. This CDR3 is built from 15 residues. With V trimmed by 0 bases and J by 5 bases, 5 bases remained unmatched. The CDR3 loop reads CASSQDPGGAETQYF. CDR3 DNA sequence: TGTGCCAGCAGCCAAGACCCCGGGGGGGCTGAGACCCAGTACTTC.

This chain connects TRBV12-3 or TRBV12-4 to TRBJ2-1; a possible D gene is TRBD2 (7 bases). This CDR3 contains 15 residues. V dropped 2 bases and J dropped 8 bases, with 16 bases sitting between them. The chain's CDR3 is CASSLMARGAYEQFF. In nucleotides, the CDR3 is TGTGCCAGCAGTTTAATGGCCCGGGGGGCGTATGAGCAGTTCTTC.